This T cell receptor (beta chain) was obtained from a study of post-analysis software for immune sequencing data (dated by TCRdb to between 2014 and 2017). About the full investigation: Relapsing-remitting, secondary progressive and progressive-relapsing multiple sclerosis were recorded as disease courses, and subtype annotation was lacking for some patients. The multiple sclerosis patient repertoires were compared with ten to eleven previously published healthy control repertoires from donors aged roughly 6 to 25 years. A subset of samples was prepared in parallel using single-end sample barcoding, then pooled and co-amplified after Illumina adapter ligation.

Here is what the overall study found, with its caveats: The multiple sclerosis patient group was slightly younger than the control group. Significantly lower normalized Chao1 diversity was found in multiple sclerosis patients than in controls, suggesting substantial peripheral T-cell clonal expansion. When samples were clustered directly using the F measure, samples prepared in the same batch co-clustered strongly, which prompted a batch-effect correction. Significantly higher frequencies in patients than in controls were found for roughly 5 TRBV segments, including TRBV5-6, TRBV5-1 and TRBV20-1.

Concerning this clonotype itself: No antigen is known for it. No much larger clone exists at a distance of one base, and base qualities are not known.

TCR beta repertoires were profiled from peripheral blood of roughly 13 young patients with multiple sclerosis to demonstrate the VDJtools post-analysis software. The patients with multiple sclerosis were children and adolescents between about 6 and 15 years of age. The library was made by PCR. Reads for this sample came from an Illumina HiSeq 2500. To reduce PCR and sequencing biases, unique molecular identifiers were built into the TCR beta cDNA libraries. About 500,000 cDNA molecules were obtained for every 1 to 10 million input T cells, so each molecule roughly corresponded to one T cell. Patient libraries were prepared and sequenced with the same protocol used for the earlier healthy control dataset. Within a given batch, samples were prepared together, multiplexed and sequenced on the same HiSeq lane. The study's own analysis went as follows. MIGEC handled the raw barcoded reads, throwing out single-read molecular identifier groups before consensus assembly and CDR3 extraction. VDJtools was used for post-analysis of the clonotype tables, with diversity normalized by down-sampling every dataset to the smallest sample size. Repertoire overlap clustering matched CDR3 amino acid but not nucleotide sequences to correct batch-related cross-sample contamination. In-frame beta chains were kept once TCRdb had trimmed the public reads at Q25 with fastp and called clones with MiXCR. Rows with a matching CDR3 protein are joined into one entry that keeps the most common DNA and genes. V and J calls and clone size were set by TCRdb, not the authors. Counted in this sample were about half a million distinct CDR3 sequences; around 40% of them appeared once. Around 10% of the sample rests with the top ten.

The CDR1 and CDR2 encoded by the germline V gene (reference sequence) are SEHNR and FQNEAQ. There are 12 amino acids in the CDR3, from cysteine to phenylalanine inclusive. The entry retains the CDR3 DNA only, 36 bases that are in frame from base 1. The junction carries 9 bases between V and J, which are trimmed by 5 bases and 6 bases respectively. The clonotype originates from a girl aged 5 to 17 with multiple sclerosis. Material for sequencing was blood. The V and J segments used are TRBV7-9 and TRBJ2-3, and the D gene may be TRBD2, 5 bases matching. For the CDR3, the sequence is CASSPDFDTQYF. The DNA reads as follows: TGTGCCAGCAGCCCGGACTTCGATACGCAGTATTTT.